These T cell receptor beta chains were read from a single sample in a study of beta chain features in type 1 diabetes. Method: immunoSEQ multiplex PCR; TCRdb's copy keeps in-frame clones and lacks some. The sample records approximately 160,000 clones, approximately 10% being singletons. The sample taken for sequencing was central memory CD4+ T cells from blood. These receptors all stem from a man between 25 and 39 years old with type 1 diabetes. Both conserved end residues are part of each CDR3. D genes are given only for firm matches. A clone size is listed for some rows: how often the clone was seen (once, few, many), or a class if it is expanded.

cdr3_aa: CASSRGGRGEQYF; cdr3_nt: TGCGCCAGCAGTCGCGGCGGTAGGGGCGAGCAGTACTTC; j_call: TRBJ2-7; clone_size: -; v_call: TRBV23-1; d_call: -
cdr3_aa: CASSLGQGQLFF; cdr3_nt: TGTGCCAGCAGCTTGGGACAGGGCCAGCTGTTTTTT; j_call: TRBJ2-2; clone_size: few; v_call: TRBV5-4; d_call: TRBD1
cdr3_aa: CASSLELAGGLGDIQYF; cdr3_nt: TGTGCCAGCAGCTTAGAACTAGCGGGAGGGCTCGGTGACATTCAGTACTTC; j_call: TRBJ2-4; clone_size: -; v_call: TRBV11-2; d_call: TRBD2
cdr3_aa: CASSEPYGGTGEQYF; cdr3_nt: TGTGCCAGCAGTGAGCCTTATGGTGGGACAGGGGAGCAGTACTTC; j_call: TRBJ2-7; clone_size: -; v_call: TRBV6-1; d_call: TRBD1
cdr3_aa: CGAFGSNQPQHF; cdr3_nt: TGTGGGGCCTTTGGGAGCAATCAGCCCCAGCATTTT; j_call: TRBJ1-5; clone_size: few; v_call: TRBV28; d_call: -
cdr3_aa: CASSLGLAGTETQYF; cdr3_nt: TGTGCCAGCAGCTTAGGCCTAGCGGGAACAGAGACCCAGTACTTC; j_call: TRBJ2-5; clone_size: -; v_call: TRBV11-3; d_call: TRBD2
cdr3_aa: CASSLTIGSSYNEQFF; cdr3_nt: TGTGCCAGCAGCTTAACTATCGGGAGTTCCTACAATGAGCAGTTCTTC; j_call: TRBJ2-1; clone_size: -; v_call: TRBV7-3; d_call: -
cdr3_aa: CASPPSGTSGTNEQFF; cdr3_nt: TGTGCCAGTCCGCCATCGGGGACTAGCGGGACGAATGAGCAGTTCTTC; j_call: TRBJ2-1; clone_size: -; v_call: TRBV7-2; d_call: TRBD2
cdr3_aa: CASSSPGDTQYF; cdr3_nt: TGTGCCAGCAGCTCCCCGGGAGATACGCAGTATTTT; j_call: TRBJ2-3; clone_size: -; v_call: TRBV7-6; d_call: -
cdr3_aa: CSAARGETQYF; cdr3_nt: TGCAGTGCCGCTCGGGGAGAGACCCAGTACTTC; j_call: TRBJ2-5; clone_size: -; v_call: TRBV20-1; d_call: -
cdr3_aa: CASSASGTEQYEQYF; cdr3_nt: TGTGCCAGCAGTGCCTCCGGGACAGAGCAGTACGAGCAGTACTTC; j_call: TRBJ2-7; clone_size: few; v_call: TRBV25-1; d_call: TRBD1
cdr3_aa: CASSFSRAEKLFF; cdr3_nt: TGTGCCAGCAGCTTCTCCCGCGCCGAAAAACTGTTTTTT; j_call: TRBJ1-4; clone_size: few; v_call: TRBV13; d_call: -
cdr3_aa: CASSRRLTNTGELFF; cdr3_nt: TGTGCCAGCAGCCGCAGGCTAACGAACACCGGGGAGCTGTTTTTT; j_call: TRBJ2-2; clone_size: -; v_call: TRBV2; d_call: -
cdr3_aa: CASSARQGLTNTEAFF; cdr3_nt: TGTGCCAGCAGCGCTCGACAGGGTCTTACGAACACTGAAGCTTTCTTT; j_call: TRBJ1-1; clone_size: few; v_call: TRBV7-9; d_call: TRBD1
cdr3_aa: CTSSQEQVSAGGTHNEQFF; cdr3_nt: TGCACCAGCAGCCAAGAACAGGTCTCAGCGGGAGGTACCCACAATGAGCAGTTCTTC; j_call: TRBJ2-1; clone_size: -; v_call: TRBV1; d_call: -
cdr3_aa: CASSLGVTGKAFF; cdr3_nt: TGTGCCAGCAGCTTAGGGGTGACCGGGAAAGCTTTCTTT; j_call: TRBJ1-1; clone_size: -; v_call: TRBV7-9; d_call: -
cdr3_aa: CASSQGGVGGANYGYTF; cdr3_nt: TGCGCCAGCAGCCAAGGGGGGGTGGGTGGAGCTAACTATGGCTACACCTTC; j_call: TRBJ1-2; clone_size: few; v_call: TRBV4-3; d_call: -
cdr3_aa: CASGAGGFQETQYF; cdr3_nt: TGTGCCAGCGGAGCGGGAGGTTTCCAAGAGACCCAGTACTTC; j_call: TRBJ2-5; clone_size: -; v_call: TRBV4-2; d_call: TRBD2